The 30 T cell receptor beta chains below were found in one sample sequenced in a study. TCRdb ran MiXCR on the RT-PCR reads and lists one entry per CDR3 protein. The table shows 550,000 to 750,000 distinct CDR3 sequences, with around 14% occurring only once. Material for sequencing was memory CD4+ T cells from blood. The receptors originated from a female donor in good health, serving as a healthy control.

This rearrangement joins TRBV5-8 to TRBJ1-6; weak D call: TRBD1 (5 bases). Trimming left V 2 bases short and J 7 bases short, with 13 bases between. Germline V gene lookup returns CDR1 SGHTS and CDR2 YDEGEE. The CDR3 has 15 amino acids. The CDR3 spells CASSLRAGQNSPLHF. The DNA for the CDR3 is TGTGCCAGCAGCTTACGCGCAGGGCAGAATTCACCCCTCCACTTT.

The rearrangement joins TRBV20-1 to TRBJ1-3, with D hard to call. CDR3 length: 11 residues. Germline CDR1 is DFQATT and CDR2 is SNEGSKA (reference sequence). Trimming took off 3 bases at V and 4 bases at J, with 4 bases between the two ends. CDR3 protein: CSASRGNTIYF. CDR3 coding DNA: TGCAGTGCTAGTAGAGGAAACACCATATATTTT.

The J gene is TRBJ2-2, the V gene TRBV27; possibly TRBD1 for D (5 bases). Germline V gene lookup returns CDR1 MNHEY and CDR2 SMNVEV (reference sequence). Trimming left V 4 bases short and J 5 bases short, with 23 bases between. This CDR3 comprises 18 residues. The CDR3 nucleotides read TGTGCCAGCAGTTCGTACTCAGGGCGGTGGGGATCTACCGGGGAGCTGTTTTTT. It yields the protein CASSSYSGRWGSTGELFF.

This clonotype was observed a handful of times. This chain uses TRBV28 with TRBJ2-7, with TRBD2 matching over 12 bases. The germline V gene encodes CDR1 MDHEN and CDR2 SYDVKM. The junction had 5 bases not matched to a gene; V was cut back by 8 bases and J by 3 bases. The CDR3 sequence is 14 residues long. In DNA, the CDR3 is TGTGCCAGCCTAGCGGGAGGGTTAATCTACGAGCAGTACTTC. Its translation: CASLAGGLIYEQYF.

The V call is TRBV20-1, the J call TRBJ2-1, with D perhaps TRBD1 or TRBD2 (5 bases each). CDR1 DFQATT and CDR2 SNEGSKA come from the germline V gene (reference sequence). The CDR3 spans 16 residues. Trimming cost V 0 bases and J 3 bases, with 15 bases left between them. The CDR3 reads CSARDPSTGLYNEQFF. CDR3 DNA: TGCAGTGCTAGAGATCCGTCGACGGGGCTCTACAATGAGCAGTTCTTC.

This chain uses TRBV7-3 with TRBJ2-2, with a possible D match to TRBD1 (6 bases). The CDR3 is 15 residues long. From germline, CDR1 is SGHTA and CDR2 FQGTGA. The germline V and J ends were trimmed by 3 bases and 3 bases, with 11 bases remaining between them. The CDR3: CASSLDSPDTGELFF. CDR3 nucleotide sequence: TGTGCCAGCAGCTTGGACAGTCCAGACACCGGGGAGCTGTTTTTT.

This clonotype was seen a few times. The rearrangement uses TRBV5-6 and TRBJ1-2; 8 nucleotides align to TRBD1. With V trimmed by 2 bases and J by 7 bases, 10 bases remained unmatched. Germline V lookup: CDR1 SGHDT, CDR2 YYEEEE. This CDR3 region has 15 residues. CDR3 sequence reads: CASSFDPGQGRGYTF. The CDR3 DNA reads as TGTGCCAGCAGCTTTGACCCTGGACAGGGACGTGGCTACACCTTC. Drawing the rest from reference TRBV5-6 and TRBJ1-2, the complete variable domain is DAGVTQSPTHLIKTRGQQVTLRCSPKSGHDTVSWYQQALGQGPQFIFQYYEEEERQRGNFPDRFSGHQFPNYSSELNVNALLLGDSALYLCASSFDPGQGRGYTFGSGTRLTVV.

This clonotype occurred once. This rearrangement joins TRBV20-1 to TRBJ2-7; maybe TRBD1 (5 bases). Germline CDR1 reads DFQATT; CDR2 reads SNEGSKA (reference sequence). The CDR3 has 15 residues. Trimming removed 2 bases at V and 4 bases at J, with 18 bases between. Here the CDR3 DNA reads TGCAGTGCTAGAACCGACAGAATAGGGCTTTACGAGCAGTACTTC. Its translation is CSARTDRIGLYEQYF.

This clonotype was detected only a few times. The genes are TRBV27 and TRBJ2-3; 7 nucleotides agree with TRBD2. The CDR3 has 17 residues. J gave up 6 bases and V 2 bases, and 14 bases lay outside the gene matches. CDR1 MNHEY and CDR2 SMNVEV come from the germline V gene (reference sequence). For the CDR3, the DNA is TGTGCCAGCAGTTTAGAGCCGCTAGCGGCATATCGGGATACGCAGTATTTT. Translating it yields CASSLEPLAAYRDTQYF.

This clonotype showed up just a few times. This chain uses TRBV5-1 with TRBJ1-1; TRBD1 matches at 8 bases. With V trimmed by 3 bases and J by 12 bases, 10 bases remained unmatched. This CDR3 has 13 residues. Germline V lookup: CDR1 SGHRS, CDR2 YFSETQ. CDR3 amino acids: CASSSEGQGGTFF. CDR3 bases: TGCGCCAGCAGCTCGGAAGGACAGGGTGGAACTTTCTTT.

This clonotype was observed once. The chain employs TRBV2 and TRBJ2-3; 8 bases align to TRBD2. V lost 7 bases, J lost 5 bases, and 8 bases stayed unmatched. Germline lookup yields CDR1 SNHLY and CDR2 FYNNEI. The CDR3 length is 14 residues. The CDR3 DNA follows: TGTGCCAGCAAGGAAGCGGGAGATTTAGATACGCAGTATTTT. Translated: CASKEAGDLDTQYF.

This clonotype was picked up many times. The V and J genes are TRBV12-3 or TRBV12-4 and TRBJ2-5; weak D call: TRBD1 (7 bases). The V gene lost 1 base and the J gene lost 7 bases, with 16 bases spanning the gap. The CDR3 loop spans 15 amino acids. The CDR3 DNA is TGTGCCAGCAGTTTAGGCGGGACAGAGGGTAGGACCCAGTACTTC. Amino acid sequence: CASSLGGTEGRTQYF.

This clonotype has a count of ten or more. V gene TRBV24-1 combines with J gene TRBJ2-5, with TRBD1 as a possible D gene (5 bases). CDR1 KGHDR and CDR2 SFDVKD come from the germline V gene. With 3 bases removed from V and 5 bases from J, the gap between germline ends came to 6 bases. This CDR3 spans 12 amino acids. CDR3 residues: CATSDQGETQYF. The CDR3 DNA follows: TGTGCCACCAGTGATCAGGGTGAGACCCAGTACTTC.

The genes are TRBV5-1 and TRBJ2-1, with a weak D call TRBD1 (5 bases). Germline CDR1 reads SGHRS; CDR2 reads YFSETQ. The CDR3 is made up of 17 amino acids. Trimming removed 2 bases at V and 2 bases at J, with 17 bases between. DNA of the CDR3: TGCGCCAGCAGCTTTACAAAAGGGGATACAGCCTACAATGAGCAGTTCTTC. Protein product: CASSFTKGDTAYNEQFF.

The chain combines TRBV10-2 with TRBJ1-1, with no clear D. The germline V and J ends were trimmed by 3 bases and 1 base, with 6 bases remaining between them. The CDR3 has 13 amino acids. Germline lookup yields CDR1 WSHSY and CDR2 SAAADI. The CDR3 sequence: CASSDPQNTEAFF. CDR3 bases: TGCGCCAGCAGTGACCCCCAGAACACTGAAGCTTTCTTT.

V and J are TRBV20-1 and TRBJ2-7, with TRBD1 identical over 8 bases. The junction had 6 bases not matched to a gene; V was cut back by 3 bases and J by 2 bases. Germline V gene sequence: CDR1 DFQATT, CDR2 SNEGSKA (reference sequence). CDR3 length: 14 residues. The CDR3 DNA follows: TGCAGTGCTAGTGGCCAGGGGGCAACCTACGAGCAGTACTTC. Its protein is CSASGQGATYEQYF.

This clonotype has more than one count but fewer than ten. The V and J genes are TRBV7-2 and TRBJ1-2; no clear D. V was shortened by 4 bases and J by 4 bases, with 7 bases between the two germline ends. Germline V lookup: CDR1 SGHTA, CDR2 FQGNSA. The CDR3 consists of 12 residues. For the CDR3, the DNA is TGTGCCAGCAGCTCCGTATTCTATGGCTACACCTTC. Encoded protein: CASSSVFYGYTF.

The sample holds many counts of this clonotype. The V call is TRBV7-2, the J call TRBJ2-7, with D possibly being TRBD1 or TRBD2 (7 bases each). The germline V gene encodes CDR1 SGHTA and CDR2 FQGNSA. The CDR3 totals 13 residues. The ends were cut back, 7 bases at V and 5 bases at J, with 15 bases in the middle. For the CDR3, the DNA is TGTGCCAGCACCAGACAGGGAGGGAACGAGCAGTACTTC. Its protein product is CASTRQGGNEQYF.

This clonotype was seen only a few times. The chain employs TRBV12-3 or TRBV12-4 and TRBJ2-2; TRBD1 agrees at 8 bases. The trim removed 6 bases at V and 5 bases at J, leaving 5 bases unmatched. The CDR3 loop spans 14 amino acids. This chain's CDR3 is CASSRDRRTGELFF. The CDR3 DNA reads TGTGCCAGCAGCCGGGACAGGAGAACCGGGGAGCTGTTTTTT.

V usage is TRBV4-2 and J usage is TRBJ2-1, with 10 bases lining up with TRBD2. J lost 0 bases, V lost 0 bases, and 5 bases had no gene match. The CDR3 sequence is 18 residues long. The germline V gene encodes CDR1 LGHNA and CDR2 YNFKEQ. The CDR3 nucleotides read TGTGCCAGCAGCCAAGAGACTAGCGGGCTTAGCTCCTACAATGAGCAGTTCTTC. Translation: CASSQETSGLSSYNEQFF.

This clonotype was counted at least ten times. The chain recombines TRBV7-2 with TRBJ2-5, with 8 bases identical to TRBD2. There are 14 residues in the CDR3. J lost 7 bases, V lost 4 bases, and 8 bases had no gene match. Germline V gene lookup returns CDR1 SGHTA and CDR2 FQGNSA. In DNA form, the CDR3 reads TGTGCCAGCAGCTGGGGACTAGTCGGGGGGACCCAGTACTTC. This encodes CASSWGLVGGTQYF. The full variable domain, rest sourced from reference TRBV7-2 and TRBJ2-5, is GAGVSQSPSNKVTEKGKDVELRCDPISGHTALYWYRQSLGQGLEFLIYFQGNSAPDKSGLPSDRFSAERTGGSVSTLTIQRTQQEDSAVYLCASSWGLVGGTQYFGPGTRLLVL.

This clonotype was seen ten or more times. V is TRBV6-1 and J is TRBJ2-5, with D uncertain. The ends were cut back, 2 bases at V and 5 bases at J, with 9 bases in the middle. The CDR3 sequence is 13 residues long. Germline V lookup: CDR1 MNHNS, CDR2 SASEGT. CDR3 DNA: TGTGCCAGCAGTGAATCGATCGTGGAGACCCAGTACTTC. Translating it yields CASSESIVETQYF.

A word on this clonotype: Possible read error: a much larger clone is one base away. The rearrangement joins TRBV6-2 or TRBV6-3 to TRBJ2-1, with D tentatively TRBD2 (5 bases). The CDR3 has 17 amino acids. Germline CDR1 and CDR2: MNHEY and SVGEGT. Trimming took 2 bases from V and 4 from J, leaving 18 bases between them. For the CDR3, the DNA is TGTGCCAGCAGTTACCCCCAGTCTAGCAGAAATTACAATGAGCAGTTCTTC. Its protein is CASSYPQSSRNYNEQFF.

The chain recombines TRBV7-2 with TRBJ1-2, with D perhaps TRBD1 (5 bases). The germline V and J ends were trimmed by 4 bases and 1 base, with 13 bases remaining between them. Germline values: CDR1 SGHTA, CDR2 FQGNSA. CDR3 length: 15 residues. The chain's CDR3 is CASSSRGAYNYGYTF. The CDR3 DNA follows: TGTGCCAGCAGCTCGCGGGGCGCCTATAACTATGGCTACACCTTC. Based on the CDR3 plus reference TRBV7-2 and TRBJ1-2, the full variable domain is GAGVSQSPSNKVTEKGKDVELRCDPISGHTALYWYRQSLGQGLEFLIYFQGNSAPDKSGLPSDRFSAERTGGSVSTLTIQRTQQEDSAVYLCASSSRGAYNYGYTFGSGTRLTVV.

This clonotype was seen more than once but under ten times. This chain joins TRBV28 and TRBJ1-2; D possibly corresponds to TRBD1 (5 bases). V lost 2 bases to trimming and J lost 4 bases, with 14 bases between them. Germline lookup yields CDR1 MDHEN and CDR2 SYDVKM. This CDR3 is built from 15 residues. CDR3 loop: CASSLHAGYGYGYTF. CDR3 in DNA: TGTGCCAGCAGTTTACACGCAGGGTATGGCTATGGCTACACCTTC.

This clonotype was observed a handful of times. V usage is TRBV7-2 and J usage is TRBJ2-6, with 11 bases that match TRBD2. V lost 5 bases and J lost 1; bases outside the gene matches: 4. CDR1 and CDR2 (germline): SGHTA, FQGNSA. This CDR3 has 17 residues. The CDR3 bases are TGTGCCAGCAGCCCTACTAGCGGGGGATCTGGGGCCAACGTCCTGACTTTC. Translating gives CASSPTSGGSGANVLTF.

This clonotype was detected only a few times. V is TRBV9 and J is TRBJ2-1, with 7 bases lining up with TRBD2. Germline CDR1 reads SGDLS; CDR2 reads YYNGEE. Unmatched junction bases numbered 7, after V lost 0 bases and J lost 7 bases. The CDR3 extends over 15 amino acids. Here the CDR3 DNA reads TGTGCCAGCAGCGTAGGCGGCGGGAGCAGGAATGAGCAGTTCTTC. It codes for CASSVGGGSRNEQFF.

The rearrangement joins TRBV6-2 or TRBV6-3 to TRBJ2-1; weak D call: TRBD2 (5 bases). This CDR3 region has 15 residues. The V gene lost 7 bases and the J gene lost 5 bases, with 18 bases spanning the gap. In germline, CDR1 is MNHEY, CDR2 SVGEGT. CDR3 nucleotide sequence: TGTGCCAGCACCCACCCGCCGGGAAGGGACAATGAGCAGTTCTTC. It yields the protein CASTHPPGRDNEQFF.

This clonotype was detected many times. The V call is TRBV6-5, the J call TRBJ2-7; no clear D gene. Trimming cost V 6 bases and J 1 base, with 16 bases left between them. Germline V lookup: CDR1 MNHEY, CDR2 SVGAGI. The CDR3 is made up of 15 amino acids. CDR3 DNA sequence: TGTGCCAGCAGAGGGCCGGGCGCAACATCCTACGAGCAGTACTTC. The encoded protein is CASRGPGATSYEQYF.

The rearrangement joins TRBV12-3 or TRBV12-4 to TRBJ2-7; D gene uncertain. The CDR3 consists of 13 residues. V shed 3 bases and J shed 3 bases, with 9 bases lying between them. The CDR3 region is CASSLNRFYEQYF. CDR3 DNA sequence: TGTGCCAGCAGTTTGAACCGGTTCTACGAGCAGTACTTC.